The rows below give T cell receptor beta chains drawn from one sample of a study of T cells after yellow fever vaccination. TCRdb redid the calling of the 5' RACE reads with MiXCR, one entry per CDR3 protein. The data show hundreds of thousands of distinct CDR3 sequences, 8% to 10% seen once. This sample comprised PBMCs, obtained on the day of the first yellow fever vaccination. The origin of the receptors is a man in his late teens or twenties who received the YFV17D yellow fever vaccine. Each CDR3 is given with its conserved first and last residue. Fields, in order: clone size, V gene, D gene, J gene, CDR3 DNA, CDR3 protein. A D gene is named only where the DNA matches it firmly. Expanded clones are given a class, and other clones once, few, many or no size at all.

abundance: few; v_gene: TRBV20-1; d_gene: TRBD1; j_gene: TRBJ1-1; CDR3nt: TGCAGTGCTAGTGAACCGACAGGGGTGAACACTGAAGCTTTCTTT; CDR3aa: CSASEPTGVNTEAFF
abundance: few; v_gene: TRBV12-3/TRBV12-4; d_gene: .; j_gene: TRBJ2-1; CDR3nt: TGTGCCAGCAGGTCCACAGGGTTCAATGAGCAGTTCTTC; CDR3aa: CASRSTGFNEQFF
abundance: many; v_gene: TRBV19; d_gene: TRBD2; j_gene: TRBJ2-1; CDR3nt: TGTGCCAGTAGTATTCGACCGGGACTAGCGGTTGAGCAGTTCTTC; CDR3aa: CASSIRPGLAVEQFF
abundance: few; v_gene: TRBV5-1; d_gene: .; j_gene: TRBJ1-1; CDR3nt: TGCGCCAGCAGCAGGACAAGGGCGGACGGCACTGAAGCTTTCTTT; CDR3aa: CASSRTRADGTEAFF
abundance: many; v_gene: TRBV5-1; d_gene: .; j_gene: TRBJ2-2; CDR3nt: TGCGCCAGCAGCGAAGCGGTGGGAACCGGGGAGCTGTTTTTT; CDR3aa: CASSEAVGTGELFF
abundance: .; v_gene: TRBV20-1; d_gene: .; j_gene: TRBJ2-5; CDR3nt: TGCAGTGCTAGGCGGGGGCCAGGAGAGACCCAGTACTTC; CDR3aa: CSARRGPGETQYF
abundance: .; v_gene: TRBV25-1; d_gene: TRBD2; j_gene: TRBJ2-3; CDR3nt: TGTGCCAGCAGTGAAGTTCTAGCGGGGGGGCGCACAGATACGCAGTATTTT; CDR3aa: CASSEVLAGGRTDTQYF
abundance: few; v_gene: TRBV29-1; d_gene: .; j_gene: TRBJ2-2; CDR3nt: TGCAGCGTTTCAGGAGGGTACACCGGGGAGCTGTTTTTT; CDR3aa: CSVSGGYTGELFF
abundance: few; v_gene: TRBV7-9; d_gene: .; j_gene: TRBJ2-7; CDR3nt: TGTGCCAGCAGCCCGAGCTTGGGACGTATCTACCCGCAGTACTTC; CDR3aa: CASSPSLGRIYPQYF
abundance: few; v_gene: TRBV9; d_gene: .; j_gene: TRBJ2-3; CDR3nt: TGTGCCAGCAGCGTGGGCCATAGTAGCACAGATACGCAGTATTTT; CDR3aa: CASSVGHSSTDTQYF
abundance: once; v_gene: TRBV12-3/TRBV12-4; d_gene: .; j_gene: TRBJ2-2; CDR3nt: TGTGCCAGCAGTTTTAGGGGACAAAGCCTTCTAAGTACCGGGGAGCTGTTTTTT; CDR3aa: CASSFRGQSLLSTGELFF
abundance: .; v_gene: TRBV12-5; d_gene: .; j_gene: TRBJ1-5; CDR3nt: TGTGCTAGTGGCCCGGATCAGCCCCAGCATTTT; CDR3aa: CASGPDQPQHF
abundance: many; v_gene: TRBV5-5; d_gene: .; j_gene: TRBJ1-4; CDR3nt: TGTGCCAGCAGCTCGACGCCCAGGGTATCTAATGAAAAACTGTTTTTT; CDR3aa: CASSSTPRVSNEKLFF
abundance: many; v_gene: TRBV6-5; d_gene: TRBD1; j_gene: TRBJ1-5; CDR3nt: TGTGCCAGCAGTTACGGACAGGGCGTCCAGCCCCAGCATTTT; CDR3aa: CASSYGQGVQPQHF
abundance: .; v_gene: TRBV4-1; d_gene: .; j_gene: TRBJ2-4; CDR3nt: TGCGCCAGCAGCCAAGCTGGCGTAGGGGCGCGAGCCAAAAACATTCAGTACTTC; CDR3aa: CASSQAGVGARAKNIQYF
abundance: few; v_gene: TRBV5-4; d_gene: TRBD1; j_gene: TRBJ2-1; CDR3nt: TGTGCCAGCAGCTTTCCGGGACAGGGGATTCAGAATGAGCAGTTCTTC; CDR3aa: CASSFPGQGIQNEQFF
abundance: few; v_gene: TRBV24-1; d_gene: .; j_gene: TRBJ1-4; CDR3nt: TGTGCCACCGGGGCAGGGTTGGATCCTAATGAAAAACTGTTTTTT; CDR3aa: CATGAGLDPNEKLFF
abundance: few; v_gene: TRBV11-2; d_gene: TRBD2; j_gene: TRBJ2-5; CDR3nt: TGTGCCAGCAGCTTAAGGGGACGGGGGGAGGAGACCCAGTACTTC; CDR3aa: CASSLRGRGEETQYF
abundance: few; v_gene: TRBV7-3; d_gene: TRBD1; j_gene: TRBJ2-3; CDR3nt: TGTGCCAGCAGCCCTAGCAGGGGGCGAGATACGCAGTATTTT; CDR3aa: CASSPSRGRDTQYF
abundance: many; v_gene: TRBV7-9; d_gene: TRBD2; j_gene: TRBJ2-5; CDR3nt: TGTGCCAGCAGCTTCCGGGGGGGCGGAGAGACCCAGTACTTC; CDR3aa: CASSFRGGGETQYF
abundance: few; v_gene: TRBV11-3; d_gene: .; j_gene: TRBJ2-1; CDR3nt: TGTGCCAGCAGCTTATCAGAAAACAATGAGCAGTTCTTC; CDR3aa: CASSLSENNEQFF
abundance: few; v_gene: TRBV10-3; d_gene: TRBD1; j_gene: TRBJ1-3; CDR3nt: TGTGCCATCGCCGGGACAGGGGGCTTGGGCGGAAACACCATATATTTT; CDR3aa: CAIAGTGGLGGNTIYF
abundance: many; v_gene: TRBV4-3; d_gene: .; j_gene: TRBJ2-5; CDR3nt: TGCGCCAGCAGCCAAGAGAGACGAGAGACCCAGTACTTC; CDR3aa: CASSQERRETQYF
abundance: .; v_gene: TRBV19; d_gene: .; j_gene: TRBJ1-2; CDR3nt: TGTGCCAGTGACTCCCCAGGCGGCTACACCTTC; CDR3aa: CASDSPGGYTF
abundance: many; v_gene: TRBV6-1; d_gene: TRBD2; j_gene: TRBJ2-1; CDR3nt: TGTGCCAGCAGTGGCCCCTCTGGGAGCGGGGAGTTCTTC; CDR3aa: CASSGPSGSGEFF
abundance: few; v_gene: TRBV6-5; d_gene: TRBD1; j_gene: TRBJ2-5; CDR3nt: TGTGCCAGCAGTTACGACAGGGGGGGAGAGACCCAGTACTTC; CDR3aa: CASSYDRGGETQYF
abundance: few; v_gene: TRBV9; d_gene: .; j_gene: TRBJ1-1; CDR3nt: TGTGCCAGCAGCGTGACGGGAGGGATCGCTGAAGCTTTCTTT; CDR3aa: CASSVTGGIAEAFF
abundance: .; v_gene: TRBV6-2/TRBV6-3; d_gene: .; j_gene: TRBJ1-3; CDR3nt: TGTGCCAGCAGTCCCGGACAGCACTACTCTGGAAACACCATATATTTT; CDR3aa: CASSPGQHYSGNTIYF